The sequence of this T cell receptor (beta chain) was determined in a study of blood T cell repertoires in COVID-19 (dated by TCRdb to 2020 to 2021). About the study as a whole: Collaborator samples came from the United States, Italy and Spain and covered acute and convalescent phases of COVID-19. The repertoires were released in a freely available public database meant as a resource for research on the immune response to SARS-CoV-2. A de-identified subject ID, COVID-19 status, age in years and sex were almost always included in the sample metadata. Subjects who had been exposed to COVID-19, were actively infected with it, or had recovered from it provided the deeply sampled blood TCRbeta repertoires that made up the dataset. Samples were obtained from the ongoing ImmuneRACE study (first 160 participants) and from about 1,300 subjects provided by 6 global collaborators. HLA class I and class II types, where available, came from metadata supplied by the sample provider rather than from assay-based typing. The material from the prospective study consisted of cDNA or gDNA derived from T cells, B-cell-depleted T cells, or PBMCs.

Samples from volunteer blood donors who had recovered from COVID-19 were contributed by a second Seattle source. The collaborating institutions used their own protocols to collect whole blood in K2EDTA tubes. For TCRbeta analysis, collaborators shipped samples in one of three forms: frozen whole blood, isolated PBMCs, or DNA extracted from either of those sample types. TCRbeta CDR3 regions were amplified from genomic DNA using the immunoSEQ Assay, a bias-controlled multiplex PCR. The original methods were these. Nucleated cell counts per sample were estimated from amplification of reference gene primers within the assay. To quantify the absolute abundance of each unique TCRbeta CDR3 rearrangement, sequence reads were collapsed and filtered. Productive Simpson clonality was computed per sample as the square root of Simpson's diversity index over productive rearrangements. TCRdb provides this immuneACCESS table in a form limited to in-frame rearrangements. Some clones are lacking; in checked studies, under half of them reflect an unresolved V gene, and why the rest are absent is not known. The DNA gave D and trimming, while V, J and clone size come from that table. For this sample there are roughly 220,000 clones; approximately 85% appear just once. The top ten constitute 2.9% of the sample.

The full study reports these points: The amount of clinical and demographic metadata varied by source and participant and was provided uncurated.

Germline trimming amounts to 5 bases on V and 6 bases on J, with 12 as the count of junction bases outside the gene matches. The cysteine opens and the phenylalanine closes a CDR3 of 17 amino acids. Only the CDR3 part of the read is kept: 51 bases, read in frame from the first base. For CDR1 and CDR2, the germline V gene (reference sequence) lists LNHDA and SQIVND. Concerning this clone: The antigen it recognizes is unknown. There are no base qualities to consult, and no much larger clone falls within one base.

The receptor's source is a man in his fifties or sixties who had recovered from COVID-19. The source material was peripheral blood. Rearrangement joined TRBV19 to TRBJ2-1, with 11 middle bases fitting TRBD2. The CDR3 amino acid sequence is: CASSPTSTSGRRNEQFF. The nucleotide sequence reads TGTGCCAGTAGTCCCACCTCAACTAGCGGGAGACGCAATGAGCAGTTCTTC.